Listed below are T cell receptor beta chains from one sample, sequenced in a study of Graves' ophthalmopathy and Graves' hyperthyroidism. TCRdb independently ran MiXCR on the multiplex PCR reads; one entry per CDR3 protein. The sample has about 500,000 distinct CDR3 sequences, less than 45% seen once. The sequenced sample consisted of peripheral blood or thyroid tissue (not recorded which). These receptors originate from an adult man with Graves' hyperthyroidism. Each CDR3 is given with its conserved first and last residue.

v_gene	j_gene	CDR3aa
TRBV24-1	TRBJ1-1	CATSSTGQGNTEAFF
TRBV2	TRBJ1-1	CASSFQGAAFEAFF
TRBV19	TRBJ1-2	CASSMQGGGYGYTF
TRBV6-6	TRBJ2-7	CAASRASANYEQYF
TRBV7-2	TRBJ2-6	CASSWTGGGAGANVLTF
TRBV7-2	TRBJ1-1	CASSPWTVMNTEAFF
TRBV20-1	TRBJ1-2	CSASDAGAGGYTF
TRBV6-5	TRBJ2-2	CASSRTSVNTGELFF
TRBV5-1	TRBJ2-3	CASSPWRGRSTDTQYF
TRBV20-1	TRBJ2-7	CSARDRGDYEQYF
TRBV28	TRBJ1-6	CASSHGQGRYNSPLHF
TRBV30	TRBJ2-5	CAWRGTGMLAPETQYF
TRBV12-3/TRBV12-4	TRBJ1-4	CASSLEGTDHNEKLFF
TRBV7-9	TRBJ1-4	CASSFGTADEKLFF
TRBV10-3	TRBJ2-2	CAIKERNTGELFF
TRBV5-1	TRBJ1-2	CASSLDGGGGYTF
TRBV30	TRBJ1-1	CAWSTARSVSVF
TRBV10-3	TRBJ1-1	CAISEQGYAFF
TRBV6-1	TRBJ2-7	CASKQTSGLSEQYF
TRBV30	TRBJ2-2	CAWRDTGELFF
TRBV5-1	TRBJ1-1	CASRRQNPEAFF
TRBV5-1	TRBJ1-1	CASSLVLSTEAFF
TRBV28	TRBJ1-1	CAMRIGHSEAFF
TRBV20-1	TRBJ2-1	CSAKLAGAFNEQFF
TRBV10-3	TRBJ2-1	CAISESRDSNNEQFF
TRBV7-3	TRBJ2-5	CASSLNSAGEETQYF
TRBV30	TRBJ1-2	CAWEQGPGRYGYTF
TRBV4-1	TRBJ2-7	CASSTGGAATYEQYF
TRBV29-1	TRBJ1-2	CSARGQDPTPYGYTF
TRBV2	TRBJ1-6	CASSETGEGSPLHF
TRBV10-3	TRBJ2-5	CAISEAGAVGETQYF
TRBV4-1	TRBJ1-5	CASSTSTEVQPQHF
TRBV25-1	TRBJ1-4	CASSAPGQGAGNEKLFF
TRBV5-1	TRBJ2-7	CASSPGGNRDEQYF
TRBV29-1	TRBJ2-7	CSTDREAYEQYF
TRBV11-2	TRBJ1-1	CASSFGQGDRGTEAFF
TRBV7-9	TRBJ1-1	CASSLGLSLGQGFLNTEAFF